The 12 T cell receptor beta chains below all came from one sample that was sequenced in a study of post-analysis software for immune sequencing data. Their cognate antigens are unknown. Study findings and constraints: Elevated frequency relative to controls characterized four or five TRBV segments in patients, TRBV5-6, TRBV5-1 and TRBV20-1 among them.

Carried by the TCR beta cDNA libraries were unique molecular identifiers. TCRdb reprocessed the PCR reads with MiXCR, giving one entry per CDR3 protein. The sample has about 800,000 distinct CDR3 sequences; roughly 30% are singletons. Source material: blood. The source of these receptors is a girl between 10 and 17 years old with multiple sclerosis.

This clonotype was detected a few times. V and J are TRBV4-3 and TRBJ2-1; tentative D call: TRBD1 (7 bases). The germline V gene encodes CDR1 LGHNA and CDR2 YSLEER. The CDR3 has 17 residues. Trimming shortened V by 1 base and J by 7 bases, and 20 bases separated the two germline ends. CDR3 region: CASSQVGGGGTENEQFF. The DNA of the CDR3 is TGCGCCAGCAGCCAAGTCGGTGGAGGGGGCACAGAAAATGAGCAGTTCTTC.

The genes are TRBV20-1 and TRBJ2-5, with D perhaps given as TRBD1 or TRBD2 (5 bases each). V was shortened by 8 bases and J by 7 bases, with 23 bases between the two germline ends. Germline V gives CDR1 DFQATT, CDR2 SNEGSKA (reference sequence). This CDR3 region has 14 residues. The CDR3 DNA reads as TGCAGTACTGCAGCCGTTGGGGGTTGGGGGACCCAGTACTTC. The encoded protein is CSTAAVGGWGTQYF.

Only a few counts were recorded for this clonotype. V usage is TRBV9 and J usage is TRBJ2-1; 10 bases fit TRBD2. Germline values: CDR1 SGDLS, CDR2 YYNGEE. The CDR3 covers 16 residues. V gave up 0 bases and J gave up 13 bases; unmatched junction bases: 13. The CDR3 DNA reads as TGTGCCAGCAGCGTAGGGAGCGGGGGGGGGCAGGTTGAACAGTTCTTC. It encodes CASSVGSGGGQVEQFF.

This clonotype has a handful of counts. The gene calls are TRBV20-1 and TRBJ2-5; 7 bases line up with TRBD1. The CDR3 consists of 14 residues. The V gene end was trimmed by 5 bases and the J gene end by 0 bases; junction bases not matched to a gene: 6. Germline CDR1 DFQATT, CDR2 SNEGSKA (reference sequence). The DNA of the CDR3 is TGCAGTGCTGGGGACAGAGCCTACCAAGAGACCCAGTACTTC. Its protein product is CSAGDRAYQETQYF.

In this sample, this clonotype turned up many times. The CDR3 sequence is CASSVGSGRSYEQYF. DNA for the CDR3: TGTGCCAGCAGCGTCGGTAGCGGGAGATCCTACGAGCAGTACTTC. The V and J genes are TRBV7-2 and TRBJ2-7, with 9 positions matching TRBD2. The length of the CDR3 is 15 residues. From germline, CDR1 is SGHTA and CDR2 FQGNSA. V lost 5 bases to trimming and J lost 1 base; unmatched junction nucleotides: 6.

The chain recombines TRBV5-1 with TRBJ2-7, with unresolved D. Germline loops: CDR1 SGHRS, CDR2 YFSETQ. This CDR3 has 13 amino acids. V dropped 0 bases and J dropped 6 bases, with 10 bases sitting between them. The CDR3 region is CASSLAFGFEQYF. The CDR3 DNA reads TGCGCCAGCAGCTTGGCCTTCGGATTCGAGCAGTACTTC.

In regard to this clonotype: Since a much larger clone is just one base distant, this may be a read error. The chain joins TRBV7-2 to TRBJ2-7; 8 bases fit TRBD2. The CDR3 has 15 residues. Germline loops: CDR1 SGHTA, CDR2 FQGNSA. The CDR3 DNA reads TGTGCCAGCAGCCTACTACTAGCGGCCTCCTACGCGCAGTACTTC. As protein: CASSLLLAASYAQYF.

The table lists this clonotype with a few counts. CDR3 residues: CASSLDQSSRNEQFF. Written as DNA, the CDR3 is TGTGCCAGCAGCTTAGACCAATCCTCCCGTAATGAGCAGTTCTTC. The chain links TRBV7-9 to TRBJ2-1; D ambiguous. Germline lookup yields CDR1 SEHNR and CDR2 FQNEAQ (reference sequence). The CDR3 is made up of 15 amino acids. Trimming removed 1 base from V and 7 bases from J, with 14 bases in between.

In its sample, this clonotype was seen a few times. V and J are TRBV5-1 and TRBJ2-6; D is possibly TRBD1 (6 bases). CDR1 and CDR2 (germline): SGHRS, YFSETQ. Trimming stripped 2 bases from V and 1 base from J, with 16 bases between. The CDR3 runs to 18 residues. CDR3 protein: CASSFGGLGRSGANVLTF. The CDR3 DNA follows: TGCGCCAGCAGCTTTGGGGGCCTCGGTAGGTCTGGGGCCAACGTCCTGACTTTC.

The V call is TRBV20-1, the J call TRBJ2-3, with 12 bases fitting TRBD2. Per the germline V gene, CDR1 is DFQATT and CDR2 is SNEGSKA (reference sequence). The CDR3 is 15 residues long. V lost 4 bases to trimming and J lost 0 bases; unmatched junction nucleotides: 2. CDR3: CSAIGLAGSTDTQYF. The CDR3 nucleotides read TGCAGTGCTATAGGACTAGCGGGGAGCACAGATACGCAGTATTTT.

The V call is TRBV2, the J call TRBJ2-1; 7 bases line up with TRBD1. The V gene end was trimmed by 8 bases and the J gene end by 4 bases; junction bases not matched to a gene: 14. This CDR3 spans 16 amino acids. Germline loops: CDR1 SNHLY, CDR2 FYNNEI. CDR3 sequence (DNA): TGTGCCAGCGAGGGAATAGACAGGGCGCGTTACAATGAGCAGTTCTTC. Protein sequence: CASEGIDRARYNEQFF.

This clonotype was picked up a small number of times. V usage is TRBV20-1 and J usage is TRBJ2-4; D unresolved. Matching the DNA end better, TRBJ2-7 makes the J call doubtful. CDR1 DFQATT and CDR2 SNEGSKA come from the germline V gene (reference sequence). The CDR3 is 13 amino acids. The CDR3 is CSASLIRMSEQYF. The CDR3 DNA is TGCAGTGCTAGCCTTATCCGGATGTCCGAGCAGTACTTC.